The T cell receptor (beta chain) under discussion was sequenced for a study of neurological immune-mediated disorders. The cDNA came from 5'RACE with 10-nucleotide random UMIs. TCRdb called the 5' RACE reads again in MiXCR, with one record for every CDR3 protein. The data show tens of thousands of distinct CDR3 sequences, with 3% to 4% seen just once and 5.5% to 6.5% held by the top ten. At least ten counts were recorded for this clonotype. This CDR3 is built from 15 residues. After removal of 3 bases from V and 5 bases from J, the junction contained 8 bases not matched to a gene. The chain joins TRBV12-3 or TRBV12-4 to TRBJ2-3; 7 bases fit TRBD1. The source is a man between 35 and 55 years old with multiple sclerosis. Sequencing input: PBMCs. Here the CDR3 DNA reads TGTGCCAGCAGTTTGGGGCCAGGGGGTGGAGATACGCAGTATTTT. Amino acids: CASSLGPGGGDTQYF.